In this sample, the clone carrying this T cell receptor beta chain turned up once. This sample was included in a study of blood T cell repertoires in COVID-19. The overall study: Whether acute or convalescent, the COVID-19 samples came from the United States, Italy and Spain.

CDR1 is WSHSY and CDR2 is SAAADI in the germline V gene. V gave up 4 bases and J gave up 2 bases; unmatched junction bases: 1. The CDR3 has 14 amino acids. The table came from immunoSEQ multiplex PCR; TCRdb's copy has only in-frame clones and leaves some out. The sample consists of roughly 440,000 clones, approximately 89% of them appearing once. Sequencing used peripheral blood. This clonotype originated in a woman between 45 and 65 years old with COVID-19, enrolled during active disease. This chain connects TRBV10-2 to TRBJ1-5, with 8 bases matching TRBD1. CDR3 bases: TGCGCCAGCAGTGGGGGACAGGGCAATCAGCCCCAGCATTTT. Residues: CASSGGQGNQPQHF.